This entry lists 8 T cell receptor beta chains sequenced from one sample in a study of graft-versus-host responses after intestinal transplantation. The data were produced by immunoSEQ multiplex PCR, yet TCRdb's version contains in-frame clones alone and is incomplete. Here the sample spans about 47,000 clones, 95% being singletons. These receptors are not linked to any known antigen. This specimen was unstimulated CD8+ T cells sorted from spleen or lymph node cells, taken before transplant. Receptors originate from a human donor who was the organ donor for an intestinal transplant.

The chain uses TRBV19 and TRBJ1-5; D call uncertain. Between the trimmed V and J ends, which lost 7 bases and 6 bases, there was a span of 13 bases. The CDR3 spans 13 residues. In germline, CDR1 is LNHDA, CDR2 SQIVND (reference sequence). The CDR3 loop reads CASTRDGSQPQHF. The CDR3 DNA reads TGTGCCAGTACCAGAGACGGATCTCAGCCCCAGCATTTT.

The V and J genes are TRBV10-2 and TRBJ2-1, with 9 bases lining up with TRBD2. CDR3 length: 12 residues. Trimming at V came to 8 bases and at J to 10 bases, leaving 6 bases not matched to a gene. Germline V CDR1 and CDR2: WSHSY, SAAADI. In DNA form, the CDR3 reads TGCGCCAGCTCTGGGACTAGCAGGGAGCAGTTCTTC. Residues: CASSGTSREQFF.

This sequence joins TRBV4-2 and TRBJ2-7; possibly TRBD2 for D (5 bases). In germline, CDR1 is LGHNA, CDR2 YNFKEQ. CDR3 length: 13 amino acids. V lost 4 bases, J lost 1 base, and 8 bases lay in between. The CDR3 DNA is TGTGCCAGCAGCCCCGGGGTTTCCTACGAGCAGTACTTC. Its translation is CASSPGVSYEQYF.

The genes are TRBV7-9 and TRBJ1-6; 7 bases are a match to TRBD1. With V trimmed by 0 bases and J by 5 bases, 7 bases remained unmatched. This CDR3 has 17 amino acids. Germline assignment: CDR1 SEHNR and CDR2 FQNEAQ (reference sequence). CDR3 amino acids: CASSLAKGQRDNSPLHF. The CDR3 DNA follows: TGTGCCAGCAGCTTAGCTAAGGGACAGAGAGATAATTCACCCCTCCACTTT.

This rearrangement joins TRBV6-5 to TRBJ1-5; D possibly corresponds to TRBD1 (5 bases). Germline V lookup: CDR1 MNHEY, CDR2 SVGAGI. The V end lost 5 bases, the J end lost 6 bases, and 14 bases lay between the germline ends. This CDR3 has 14 residues. The CDR3 spells CASSNQLGVQPQHF. In DNA, the CDR3 is TGTGCCAGCAGTAACCAACTAGGGGTTCAGCCCCAGCATTTT.

V and J are TRBV28 and TRBJ1-6; D might be TRBD1 (5 bases). This CDR3 spans 13 amino acids. V dropped 5 bases and J dropped 7 bases, with 9 bases sitting between them. Germline CDR1 MDHEN, CDR2 SYDVKM. For the CDR3, the DNA is TGTGCCAGCAGTCAGGGACCGAATTCACCCCTCCACTTT. It encodes CASSQGPNSPLHF.

The rearrangement joins TRBV27 to TRBJ2-1; D possibly corresponds to TRBD2 (7 bases). The CDR3 length is 14 residues. Trimming removed 2 bases at V and 8 bases at J, with 13 bases between. CDR1 is MNHEY, CDR2 SMNVEV, per germline (reference sequence). Here the CDR3 reads CASSLVRGGDEQFF. The DNA for the CDR3 is TGTGCCAGCAGTTTAGTAAGGGGGGGGGATGAGCAGTTCTTC.

V gene TRBV9 combines with J gene TRBJ2-2; 7 nucleotides agree with TRBD1. Unmatched junction bases numbered 9, after V lost 3 bases and J lost 1 base. There are 17 residues in the CDR3. Germline V gene lookup returns CDR1 SGDLS and CDR2 YYNGEE. The chain's CDR3 is CASSASRGGVNTGELFF. The CDR3 DNA sequence: TGTGCCAGCAGCGCTTCCAGAGGGGGCGTGAACACCGGGGAGCTGTTTTTT.